The rows below give T cell receptor beta chains drawn from one sample of a study of technical replicates of blood from a handful of donors. Produced via immunoSEQ multiplex PCR; TCRdb's table is partial and in-frame only. The table has tens of thousands of clones, about 96% seen once. Sequenced material: T cells isolated from PBMCs. The receptor set was obtained from a human donor in good health. Both conserved end residues are part of each CDR3. D genes are given only for firm matches. Clone sizes are given selectively: once, few, many, or a class where the clone is expanded.

TRBV27	.	TRBJ2-7	TRBD1	TGTGCCAGCAGATCATATACCCAGGGGGCGCTTAATCGGAACGAGCAGTACTTC	CASRSYTQGALNRNEQYF
TRBV28	.	TRBJ2-7	TRBD1	TGTGCCAGCAGCCCAGGGGGAGTATCCTACGAGCAGTACTTC	CASSPGGVSYEQYF
TRBV30	few	TRBJ1-5	.	TGTGCCTGGACCCAGGGCACCAATCAGCCCCAGCATTTT	CAWTQGTNQPQHF
TRBV7-9	.	TRBJ2-7	TRBD1	TGTGCCAGCAGCCAGACAGGGAGTCCTTCCTACGAGCAGTACTTC	CASSQTGSPSYEQYF
TRBV5-4	once	TRBJ2-7	.	TGTGCCAGCAGCTTTCGGGACGAGCAGTACTTC	CASSFRDEQYF
TRBV19	.	TRBJ1-1	.	TGTGCCAGTAGTATTATTCTGGGGGCGCCGGAAGCTTTCTTT	CASSIILGAPEAFF
TRBV9	.	TRBJ2-2	TRBD2	TGTGCCAGCAGCGCCCCTAGCGGAGGGCCCATCGACGGGGAGCTGTTTTTT	CASSAPSGGPIDGELFF
TRBV4-3	.	TRBJ1-2	.	TGCGCCAGCAGCCAAGATGGTGGCAGTAACTATGGCTACACCTTC	CASSQDGGSNYGYTF
TRBV4-1	.	TRBJ2-7	TRBD1	TGCGCCAGCAAAGCCGGGACAGGATCCTACGAGCAGTACTTC	CASKAGTGSYEQYF
TRBV10-3	.	TRBJ1-1	.	TGTGCCATCAGTGAGTCAGAAACAGGGTGGGAAGCTTTCTTT	CAISESETGWEAFF
TRBV5-8	.	TRBJ1-2	TRBD1	TGTGCCAGCAGCTTGGAGTTGGGACAGGGACACTATGGCTACACCTTC	CASSLELGQGHYGYTF
TRBV7-3	.	TRBJ2-7	TRBD1	TGTGCCAGCAGCCTGGGACAGGGTATAATCAACGAGCAGTACTTC	CASSLGQGIINEQYF